Shown below are 22 T cell receptor beta chains from a single sample sequenced in a study of blood T cell repertoires in COVID-19. TCRdb keeps only in-frame clones here, not all; method: immunoSEQ multiplex PCR. The sample contains tens of thousands of clones, 80% to 90% of which appear only once. The specimen was peripheral blood. These receptors all come from a man in his fifties or sixties with active COVID-19.

This chain joins TRBV21-1 and TRBJ2-7; the table's D call, TRBD2, has no DNA check behind it. TRBV21-1 is deemed a pseudogene. CDR3 length equals 16 residues. The CDR3 DNA follows: TGTGCCAGCAGCAAAGACAAAGGGACTAGCGCCGCCGAGCAGTACTTC. Its protein product is CASSKDKGTSAAEQYF.

This chain joins TRBV28 and TRBJ1-4, with 7 bases that match TRBD1. The CDR3 extends over 13 amino acids. Germline CDR1 MDHEN, CDR2 SYDVKM. The V gene end was trimmed by 6 bases and the J gene end by 10 bases; junction bases not matched to a gene: 8. The CDR3 spells CASSYRGIGKLFF. CDR3 coding DNA: TGTGCCAGCAGCTACAGGGGAATAGGAAAACTGTTTTTT.

The chain links TRBV29-1 to TRBJ1-3, with 8 bases lining up with TRBD1. Trimming took 3 bases from V and 1 from J; bases not matched to a gene: 5. Germline values: CDR1 SQVTM, CDR2 ANQGSEA. The CDR3 has 15 amino acids. DNA of the CDR3: TGCAGCGTTGACGGACAGGGTGGGTCTGGAAACACCATATATTTT. Its protein product is CSVDGQGGSGNTIYF.

This clone was found once. V gene TRBV5-1 combines with J gene TRBJ1-1, with a weak D call TRBD1 (5 bases). The germline V gene encodes CDR1 SGHRS and CDR2 YFSETQ. Between the trimmed V and J ends, which lost 4 bases and 4 bases, there was a span of 14 bases. This CDR3 is 14 amino acids long. The CDR3 DNA reads as TGCGCCAGCAGCCGTAGGGGATTACTCACTGAAGCTTTCTTT. As protein: CASSRRGLLTEAFF.

This clone was seen a single time. V and J are TRBV19 and TRBJ1-1; 8 bases line up with TRBD1. The germline CDR1 and CDR2 sequences are LNHDA and SQIVND (reference sequence). The V gene end was trimmed by 4 bases and the J gene end by 4 bases; junction bases not matched to a gene: 5. CDR3 length equals 14 residues. CDR3 in DNA: TGTGCCAGTAGTACGACAGGGGAGAGCACTGAAGCTTTCTTT. Protein sequence: CASSTTGESTEAFF.

The chain recombines TRBV7-3 with TRBJ1-6; no clear D gene. Germline CDR1 reads SGHTA; CDR2 reads FQGTGA. The CDR3 extends over 15 amino acids. The germline V and J ends were trimmed by 2 bases and 7 bases, with 12 bases remaining between them. Here the CDR3 reads CASSLVDSPNSPLHF. CDR3 sequence (DNA): TGTGCCAGCAGCTTAGTGGACTCCCCGAATTCACCCCTCCACTTT.

The J gene is TRBJ1-1, the V gene TRBV14; a possible D gene is TRBD1 (5 bases). V was shortened by 4 bases and J by 6 bases, with 21 bases between the two germline ends. The CDR3 contains 16 residues. From germline, CDR1 is SGHDN and CDR2 FVKESK. The CDR3, as DNA: TGTGCCAGCAGCCCAATCTACCGGGGACGGGGGGCTGAAGCTTTCTTT. Translating it yields CASSPIYRGRGAEAFF.

The genes are TRBV6-4 and TRBJ2-7; 10 bases match TRBD2. This CDR3 has 14 amino acids. Germline trimming cut 9 bases from V and 5 bases from J; bases unmatched to any gene: 10. CDR1 is MRHNA and CDR2 is SNTAGT in the germline V gene. In DNA, the CDR3 is TGTGCCAGAAGAGGGCTAGCGGGAGTAAACGAGCAGTACTTC. Amino acid sequence: CARRGLAGVNEQYF.

This chain joins TRBV3-1 (or the pseudogene TRBV3-2) and TRBJ2-1; 7 bases are shared with TRBD1. Germline trimming cut 1 base from V and 6 bases from J; bases unmatched to any gene: 12. The length of the CDR3 is 17 residues. CDR1 and CDR2 (germline): LGHDT, YNNKEL (reference sequence). The CDR3 sequence is CASSQGFVTGLSNEQFF. The CDR3 nucleotides are TGTGCCAGCAGCCAAGGATTTGTGACAGGGCTGAGCAATGAGCAGTTCTTC.

This chain uses TRBV7-3 with TRBJ1-3; TRBD1 matches 7 bases. Germline V gene data show CDR1 as SGHTA and CDR2 as FQGTGA. The CDR3 is 15 residues long. V lost 5 bases to trimming and J lost 0 bases; unmatched junction nucleotides: 4. The DNA of the CDR3 is TGTGCCAGCAGCGCAGGGGGTTTCTCTGGAAACACCATATATTTT. Its protein is CASSAGGFSGNTIYF. The entire variable domain, with the rest obtained from reference TRBV7-3 and TRBJ1-3, is as follows: GAGVSQTPSNKVTEKGKYVELRCDPISGHTALYWYRQSLGQGPEFLIYFQGTGAADDSGLPNDRFFAVRPEGSVSTLKIQRTERGDSAVYLCASSAGGFSGNTIYFGEGSWLTVV.

The V gene is TRBV29-1, the J gene TRBJ2-7; 11 nucleotides agree with TRBD2. There are 13 residues in the CDR3. Per germline, CDR1 SQVTM and CDR2 ANQGSEA. The ends lost 3 bases at V and 6 bases at J; junction bases unmatched: 4. The DNA of the CDR3 is TGCAGCGTTGAGGGGCTAGCGGGGGGCGAGCAGTACTTC. The encoded protein is CSVEGLAGGEQYF.

The chain combines TRBV5-6 with TRBJ2-1, with 9 bases aligning to TRBD2. Germline V gene sequence: CDR1 SGHDT, CDR2 YYEEEE. V shed 4 bases and J 5 bases; nucleotides not matched to a gene: 13. CDR3 length: 17 amino acids. The CDR3 region has the DNA TGTGCCAGCAGCCGGCGGGGGGGAGCGGGAGTCCACAATGAGCAGTTCTTC. Protein sequence: CASSRRGGAGVHNEQFF.

V is TRBV30 and J is TRBJ1-6; D not certain. Germline assignment: CDR1 GTSNPN and CDR2 SVGIG (reference sequence). Trimming shortened V by 0 bases and J by 1 base, and 10 bases separated the two germline ends. This CDR3 has 16 amino acids. In DNA, the CDR3 is TGTGCCTGGAGTGTATCCGGAGGTTCCTATAATTCACCCCTCCACTTT. Translation: CAWSVSGGSYNSPLHF.

The chain combines TRBV6-2 or TRBV6-3 with TRBJ1-2; 7 positions match TRBD1. V gave up 4 bases and J gave up 3 bases; unmatched junction bases: 11. CDR1 and CDR2 from the germline V gene are MNHEY and SVGEGT. The CDR3 runs to 16 residues. The CDR3 DNA sequence: TGTGCCAGCAGTTCCCCTCGGACAGGATCCGACTATGGCTACACCTTC. Translation: CASSSPRTGSDYGYTF.

The chain is built from TRBV28 and TRBJ1-2; 7 bases line up with TRBD1. The CDR3 sequence is 16 residues long. Germline V gene data show CDR1 as MDHEN and CDR2 as SYDVKM. The V and J ends lost 2 bases and 0 bases, in that order; junction bases with no gene match: 6. CDR3 loop: CASSLEGAGTNYGYTF. As DNA, the CDR3 is TGTGCCAGCAGTTTAGAGGGGGCTGGGACTAACTATGGCTACACCTTC.

The V and J genes are TRBV19 and TRBJ1-5; a weak D match, TRBD1 (5 bases). V gave up 3 bases and J gave up 6 bases, with 9 bases separating them. The CDR3 runs 13 residues. Germline values: CDR1 LNHDA, CDR2 SQIVND (reference sequence). The CDR3 DNA is TGTGCCAGTAGTATGGGGGGAGCTCAGCCCCAGCATTTT. This translates into CASSMGGAQPQHF.

This clone was counted once. CDR3 amino acids: CASSLEDRGDEKLFF. The CDR3 nucleotides are TGTGCCAGCAGCTTGGAAGACAGGGGAGATGAAAAACTGTTTTTT. This rearrangement joins TRBV5-5 to TRBJ1-4; 8 bases match TRBD1. CDR1 is SGHKS and CDR2 is YYEKEE in the germline V gene (reference sequence). After removal of 0 bases from V and 6 bases from J, the junction contained 4 bases not matched to a gene. The length of the CDR3 is 15 residues.

This clone has a single count. The genes are TRBV6-5 and TRBJ1-1; D call uncertain. The length of the CDR3 is 14 residues. From germline, CDR1 is MNHEY and CDR2 SVGAGI. Trimming took 2 bases from V and 0 from J, leaving 7 bases between them. The CDR3 sequence is CASSYVALNTEAFF. The DNA of the CDR3 is TGTGCCAGCAGTTACGTGGCATTGAACACTGAAGCTTTCTTT.

This rearrangement joins TRBV28 to TRBJ1-3; a possible D gene is TRBD1 (5 bases). Per the germline V gene, CDR1 is MDHEN and CDR2 is SYDVKM. The CDR3 consists of 16 residues. Between the trimmed V and J ends, which lost 7 bases and 0 bases, there was a span of 16 bases. The CDR3 here is CASNPWGVNSGNTIYF. In DNA form, the CDR3 reads TGTGCCAGCAACCCTTGGGGGGTTAACTCTGGAAACACCATATATTTT.

V and J are TRBV19 and TRBJ1-1; a possible D gene is TRBD1 (6 bases). Germline V gives CDR1 LNHDA, CDR2 SQIVND (reference sequence). V lost 2 bases, J lost 1 base, and 8 bases lay in between. This CDR3 has 14 amino acids. The CDR3 nucleotides are TGTGCCAGTAGTATACTACAGGGGAACACTGAAGCTTTCTTT. This encodes CASSILQGNTEAFF.

This clone was seen only a few times. The chain combines TRBV5-1 with TRBJ1-2; 7 bases align to TRBD1. The CDR3 loop spans 15 amino acids. V lost 0 bases, J lost 4 bases, and 6 bases stayed unmatched. Germline-derived CDR1 and CDR2 are SGHRS and YFSETQ. In DNA form, the CDR3 reads TGCGCCAGCAGCTTGGAGGGACAGTTTCCCTATGGCTACACCTTC. Encoded protein: CASSLEGQFPYGYTF.

The chain couples TRBV19 to TRBJ2-1; possible D gene TRBD1, 5 bases. The CDR3 length is 18 residues. The germline V and J ends were trimmed by 3 bases and 2 bases, with 20 bases remaining between them. Per germline, CDR1 LNHDA and CDR2 SQIVND (reference sequence). DNA for the CDR3: TGTGCCAGTAGTATCCAGGGCAGGGTGGCGTTTACCTACAATGAGCAGTTCTTC. This gives the protein CASSIQGRVAFTYNEQFF.